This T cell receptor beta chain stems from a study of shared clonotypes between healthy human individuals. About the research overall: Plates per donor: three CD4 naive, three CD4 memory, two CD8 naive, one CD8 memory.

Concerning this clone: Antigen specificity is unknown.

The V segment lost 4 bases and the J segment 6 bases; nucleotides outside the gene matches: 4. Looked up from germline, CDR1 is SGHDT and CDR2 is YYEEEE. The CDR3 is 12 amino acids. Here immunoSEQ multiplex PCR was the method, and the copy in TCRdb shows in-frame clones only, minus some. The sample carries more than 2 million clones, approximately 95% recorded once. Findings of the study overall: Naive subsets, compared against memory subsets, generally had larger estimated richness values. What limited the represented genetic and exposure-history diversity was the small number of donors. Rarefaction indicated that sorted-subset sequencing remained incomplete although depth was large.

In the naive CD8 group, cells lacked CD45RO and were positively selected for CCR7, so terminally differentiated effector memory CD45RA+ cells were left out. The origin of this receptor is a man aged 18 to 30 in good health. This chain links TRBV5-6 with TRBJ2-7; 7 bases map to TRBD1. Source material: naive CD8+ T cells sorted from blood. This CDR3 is CASSATGAEQYF. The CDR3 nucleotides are TGTGCCAGCAGCGCAACAGGGGCCGAGCAGTACTTC. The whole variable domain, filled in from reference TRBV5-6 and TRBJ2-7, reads DAGVTQSPTHLIKTRGQQVTLRCSPKSGHDTVSWYQQALGQGPQFIFQYYEEEERQRGNFPDRFSGHQFPNYSSELNVNALLLGDSALYLCASSATGAEQYFGPGTRLTVT.